These 5 T cell receptor beta chains came from one sample sequenced in a study of T-cell reconstitution after alpha-beta-depleted transplantation in children listed by TCRdb under 2016. Libraries were prepared through PCR. Sequencer: Illumina HiSeq 2500. Molecular barcoding was employed in the preparation of TCR libraries, with unique molecular identifiers being used to normalize TCRbeta repertoire quantification. Clones were called with MiXCR by TCRdb after fastp trimmed the public reads at Q25, and only in-frame beta chains were retained. Each CDR3 protein appears once, grouped with its most common genes and DNA. This sample lists about 870,000 distinct CDR3 sequences; about 15% were detected once. The ten largest clonotypes hold under 6% of the sample. In the paper's terms, the treatment or condition label means: allogeneic hematopoietic cell transplantation with graft depleted of TCRalphabeta T cells and CD19 B cells.

This sample comprised PBMCs, mostly from graft donor cells, obtained 360 days after TCRalphabeta/CD19-depleted stem cell transplant. These TCRs come from a male patient between 5 and 17 years old who had a stem cell transplant for acute lymphoblastic leukemia, so the T cells may come from the graft donor.

This clonotype has at least ten counts. This sequence joins TRBV5-6 and TRBJ2-5; 7 nucleotides match TRBD1. Unmatched junction bases numbered 3, after V lost 1 base and J lost 12 bases. This CDR3 is built from 11 residues. Germline CDR1 is SGHDT and CDR2 is YYEEEE. The DNA for the CDR3 is TGTGCCAGCAGCTTGTGGGACAGAAAGTACTTC. It is translated as CASSLWDRKYF.

CDR3 protein: CSVERDAGANVLTF. The CDR3 coding sequence is TGCAGCGTTGAAAGGGATGCTGGGGCCAACGTCCTGACTTTC. The chain uses TRBV29-1 and TRBJ2-6, with D unclear. The V and J ends lost 2 bases and 2 bases respectively, with 7 bases between them. Germline V gene data show CDR1 as SQVTM and CDR2 as ANQGSEA. The CDR3 sequence is 14 residues long.

There are a few counts of this clonotype. The chain joins TRBV4-1 to TRBJ2-1; D is undetermined. The germline CDR1 and CDR2 sequences are MGHRA and YSYEKL. The CDR3 loop spans 18 amino acids. V lost 1 base and J 6 bases, leaving 22 bases between the germline ends. The chain's CDR3 is CASSQVGRPLGSGNEQFF. The CDR3 DNA is TGCGCCAGCAGCCAAGTCGGTCGTCCTCTTGGTAGTGGCAATGAGCAGTTCTTC.

A few counts support this clonotype. J is TRBJ2-7 and V is TRBV12-3 or TRBV12-4; D is uncertain. Trimming cost V 7 bases and J 2 bases, with 6 bases left between them. This CDR3 contains 11 residues. The CDR3 DNA reads TGTGCCAGCAAAGTTACCTACGAGCAGTACTTC. It translates to CASKVTYEQYF.

The rearrangement joins TRBV7-9 to TRBJ1-1, with D uncertain. Germline V CDR1 and CDR2: SEHNR, FQNEAQ (reference sequence). This CDR3 spans 13 amino acids. The V and J ends lost 5 bases and 7 bases respectively, with 14 bases between them. The CDR3 nucleotides are TGTGCCAGCAGCCCAATGGCAGGCTTTGAAGCTTTCTTT. Its translation: CASSPMAGFEAFF.